This T cell receptor beta chain is drawn from a study of beta chain features in type 1 diabetes. Every isolated RNA sample was fully reverse transcribed, so sequencing captured expressed TCRB transcripts. Sequenced by immunoSEQ multiplex PCR; TCRdb stores in-frame clones only, minus some. The sample shows 250,000 or so clones, 20% of them seen only once. Losses at the gene ends were 10 bases for V and 6 bases for J; bases not matched to a gene: 18. Germline lookup yields CDR1 MRHNA and CDR2 SNTAGT. CDR3 length equals 16 residues. Study-wide results and limits: All four CD4+ subsets of Type 1 diabetes patients contained TCRB CDR3s that were moderately but significantly shorter.

Note on this clone: Its target is not known.

The rearrangement uses TRBV6-4 and TRBJ2-1; 7 bases line up with TRBD2. This receptor was obtained from a woman between 40 and 50 years old with type 1 diabetes. The sample was naive CD4+ T cells from blood. The CDR3 DNA sequence: TGTGCCACGTCATTATTCTTTAGCGGGCAGGCCAATGAGCAGTTCTTC. Translating it yields CATSLFFSGQANEQFF.